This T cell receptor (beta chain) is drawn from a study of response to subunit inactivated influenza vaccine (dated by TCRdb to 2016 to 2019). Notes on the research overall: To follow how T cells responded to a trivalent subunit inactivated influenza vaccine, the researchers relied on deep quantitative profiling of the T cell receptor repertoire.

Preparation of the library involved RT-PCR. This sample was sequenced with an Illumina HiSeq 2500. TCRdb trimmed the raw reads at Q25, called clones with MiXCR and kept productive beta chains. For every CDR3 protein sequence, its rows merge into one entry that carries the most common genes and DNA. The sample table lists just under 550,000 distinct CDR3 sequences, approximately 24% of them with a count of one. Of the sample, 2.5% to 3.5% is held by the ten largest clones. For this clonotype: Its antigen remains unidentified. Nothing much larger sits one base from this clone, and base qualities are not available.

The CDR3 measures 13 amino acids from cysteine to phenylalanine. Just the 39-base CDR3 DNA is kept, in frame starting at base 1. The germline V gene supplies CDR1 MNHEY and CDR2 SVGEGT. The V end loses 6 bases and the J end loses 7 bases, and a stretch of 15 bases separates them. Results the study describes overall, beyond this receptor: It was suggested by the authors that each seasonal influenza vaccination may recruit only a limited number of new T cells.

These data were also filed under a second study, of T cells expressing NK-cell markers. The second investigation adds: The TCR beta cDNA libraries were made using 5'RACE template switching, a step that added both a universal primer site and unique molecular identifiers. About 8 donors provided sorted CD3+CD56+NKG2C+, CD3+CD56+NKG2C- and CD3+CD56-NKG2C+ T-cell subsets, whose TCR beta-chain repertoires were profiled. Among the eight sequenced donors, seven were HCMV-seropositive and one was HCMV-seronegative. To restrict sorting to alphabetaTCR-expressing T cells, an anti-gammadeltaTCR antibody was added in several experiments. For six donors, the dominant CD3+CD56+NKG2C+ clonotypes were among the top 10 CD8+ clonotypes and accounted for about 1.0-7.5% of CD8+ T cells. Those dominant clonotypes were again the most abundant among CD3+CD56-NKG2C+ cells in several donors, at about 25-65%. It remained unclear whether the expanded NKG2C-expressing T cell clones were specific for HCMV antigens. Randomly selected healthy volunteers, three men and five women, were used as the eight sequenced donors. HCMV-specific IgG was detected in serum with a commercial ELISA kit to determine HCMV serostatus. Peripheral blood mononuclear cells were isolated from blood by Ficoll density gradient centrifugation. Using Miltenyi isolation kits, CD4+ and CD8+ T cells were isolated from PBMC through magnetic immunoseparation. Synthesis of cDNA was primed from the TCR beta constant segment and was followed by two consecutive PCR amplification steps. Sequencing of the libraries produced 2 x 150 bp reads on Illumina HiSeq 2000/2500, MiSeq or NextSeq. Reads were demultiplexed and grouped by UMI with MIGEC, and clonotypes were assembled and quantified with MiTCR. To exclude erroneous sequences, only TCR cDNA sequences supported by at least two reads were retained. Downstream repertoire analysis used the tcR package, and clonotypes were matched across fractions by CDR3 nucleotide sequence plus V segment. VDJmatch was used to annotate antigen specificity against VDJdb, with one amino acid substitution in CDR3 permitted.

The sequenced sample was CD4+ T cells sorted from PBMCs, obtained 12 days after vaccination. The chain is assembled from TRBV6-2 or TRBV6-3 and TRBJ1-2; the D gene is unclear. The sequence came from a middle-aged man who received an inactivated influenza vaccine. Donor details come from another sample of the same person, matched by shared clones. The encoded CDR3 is CASSSQRTGGYTF. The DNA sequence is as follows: TGTGCCAGCAGCTCCCAGAGAACGGGTGGCTACACCTTC.